The 32 T cell receptor beta chains given below trace back to one sample, sequenced in a study of beta chain features in type 1 diabetes listed by TCRdb under 2018. Libraries were made using the immunoSEQ multiplex PCR assay. The entire amount of isolated RNA was reverse transcribed using the High Capacity cDNA Reverse Transcription Kit, so the sequenced TCRB transcripts were expressed ones. TCRdb obtained this table from immuneACCESS and retained in-frame rearrangements with V and J assigned. These tables miss some clones; where compared with another copy, unresolved V genes account for less than half of the shortfall, and the remainder is unexplained. For this sample there are approximately 140,000 clones; 9% appear just once. About 0.7% of the sample goes to the ten largest clones. Their antigens are not known. Broader findings and caveats from the paper: A moderate but significant shortening of TCRB CDR3 length was observed in type 1 diabetes patients in all four CD4+ subsets.

The material sequenced was central memory CD4+ T cells from blood. These receptors all come from a man aged 25-45 years with type 1 diabetes.

This clone has just a few counts. This chain links TRBV5-1 with TRBJ1-1, with 8 bases that match TRBD1. Germline lookup yields CDR1 SGHRS and CDR2 YFSETQ. Trimming took 1 base from V and 3 from J; bases not matched to a gene: 5. This CDR3 has 15 residues. The CDR3, as DNA: TGCGCCAGCAGCTTGACCGGGACAGGAGACACTGAAGCTTTCTTT. Protein: CASSLTGTGDTEAFF.

The V gene is TRBV27, the J gene TRBJ2-3; weak D call: TRBD2 (5 bases). The CDR3 spans 17 residues. Germline V lookup: CDR1 MNHEY, CDR2 SMNVEV (reference sequence). V was pared by 7 bases and J by 2 bases, with 22 bases between. The CDR3 DNA sequence: TGTGCCAGCAAGACGCTAACGCCCGGACTGGCCACAGATACGCAGTATTTT. Translating it yields CASKTLTPGLATDTQYF.

This clone was counted only a few times. The chain has TRBV15 and TRBJ2-7; 8 nucleotides line up with TRBD2. V lost 3 bases to trimming and J lost 8 bases; unmatched junction nucleotides: 3. The length of the CDR3 is 12 residues. CDR1 LNHNV and CDR2 YYDKDF come from the germline V gene (reference sequence). DNA of the CDR3: TGTGCCACCAGCAGTCGGGAGGGGCAGCAGTACTTC. Translating it yields CATSSREGQQYF.

The CDR3 sequence: CASSRLAGGPGDTQYF. Written as DNA, the CDR3 is TGTGCCAGCTCCCGCCTAGCGGGGGGGCCAGGGGATACGCAGTATTTT. The chain carries TRBV18 and TRBJ2-3; 12 positions agree with TRBD2. V was clipped by 6 bases and J by 6 bases; unmatched bases: 10. Germline loops: CDR1 KGHSH, CDR2 LQKENI. The CDR3 is made up of 16 amino acids.

This clone was detected a few times. This rearrangement joins TRBV6-5 to TRBJ2-7, with 7 bases matching TRBD2. J gave up 5 bases and V 6 bases, and 13 bases lay outside the gene matches. This CDR3 comprises 15 residues. Per the germline V gene, CDR1 is MNHEY and CDR2 is SVGAGI. In nucleotides, the CDR3 is TGTGCCAGCAGCGAATCGGGACTAAACTTGCACGAGCAGTACTTC. This gives the protein CASSESGLNLHEQYF.

This clone was seen more than once but under ten times. CDR3 region: CASTPGTSGAPYEQYF. CDR3 bases: TGTGCCAGCACCCCTGGGACTAGCGGGGCGCCCTACGAGCAGTACTTC. The chain recombines TRBV28 with TRBJ2-7; 13 nucleotides match TRBD2. This CDR3 comprises 16 residues. Losses at the gene ends were 7 bases for V and 2 bases for J; bases not matched to a gene: 8. Per the germline V gene, CDR1 is MDHEN and CDR2 is SYDVKM.

This rearrangement joins TRBV4-2 to TRBJ2-1, with TRBD1 as a possible D gene (5 bases). The CDR3 is made up of 14 amino acids. Deletions cut 7 bases from V and 7 bases from J, with 17 bases between. Per the germline V gene, CDR1 is LGHNA and CDR2 is YNFKEQ. CDR3 sequence: CASTRLGASNEQFF. CDR3 sequence (DNA): TGTGCCAGCACCCGGCTAGGGGCCTCGAATGAGCAGTTCTTC.

In its sample, this clone was seen a few times. V usage is TRBV27 and J usage is TRBJ2-6, with 7 nucleotides matching TRBD1. Germline V lookup: CDR1 MNHEY, CDR2 SMNVEV (reference sequence). Trimming at V came to 5 bases and at J to 2 bases, leaving 3 bases not matched to a gene. CDR3 length: 15 amino acids. The CDR3 region is CASSRTGAGANVLTF. As DNA, the CDR3 is TGTGCCAGCAGTCGTACAGGGGCTGGGGCCAACGTCCTGACTTTC.

This clone appeared a single time. V is TRBV10-3 and J is TRBJ2-1; 7 nucleotides agree with TRBD2. Trimming at V came to 0 bases and at J to 0 bases, leaving 2 bases not matched to a gene. Per germline, CDR1 ENHRY and CDR2 SYGVKD. The CDR3 totals 16 residues. The CDR3 region is CAISESTSTSYNEQFF. CDR3 coding DNA: TGTGCCATCAGTGAGTCGACTAGCACCTCCTACAATGAGCAGTTCTTC.

This clone was seen only a few times. The V gene is TRBV9, the J gene TRBJ1-1, with 9 nucleotides matching TRBD1. From germline, CDR1 is SGDLS and CDR2 YYNGEE. The CDR3 contains 14 residues. V lost 0 bases, J lost 11 bases, and 8 bases stayed unmatched. The CDR3 nucleotides are TGTGCCAGCAGCGTAGCTCTAACAGGGGGCCGGGCTTTCTTT. Translation gives CASSVALTGGRAFF. Full variable domain (rest looked up from reference TRBV9 and TRBJ1-1): DSGVTQTPKHLITATGQRVTLRCSPRSGDLSVYWYQQSLDQGLQFLIQYYNGEERAKGNILERFSAQQFPDLHSELNLSSLELGDSALYFCASSVALTGGRAFFGQGTRLTVV.

J is TRBJ2-5 and V is TRBV4-3; possible D gene TRBD2, 5 bases. The CDR3 totals 13 residues. CDR1 is LGHNA, CDR2 YSLEER, per germline. The V end was cut by 2 bases, the J end by 5 bases, with 9 bases between. The CDR3 reads CASSQSGSETQYF. DNA of the CDR3: TGCGCCAGCAGCCAAAGCGGCTCGGAGACCCAGTACTTC.

Details on this clone: Different DNA sequences within this sample yield the same CDR3. This chain uses TRBV4-3 with TRBJ1-6; D gene uncertain. The ends were cut back, 0 bases at V and 0 bases at J, with 9 bases in the middle. The CDR3 runs to 17 residues. Germline V CDR1 and CDR2: LGHNA, YSLEER. Here the CDR3 DNA reads TGCGCCAGCAGCCAAGATCCCCTTAGCTCCTATAATTCACCCCTCCACTTT. Encoded protein: CASSQDPLSSYNSPLHF.

This clone has only a few counts. The chain combines TRBV11-2 with TRBJ2-5; TRBD1 matches 7 bases. The CDR3 is 14 residues long. Unmatched junction bases numbered 10, after V lost 6 bases and J lost 6 bases. CDR1 and CDR2 (germline): SGHAT, FQNNGV. The CDR3, as DNA: TGTGCCAGCAGTTTTGGGACAGTCGGGAAGACCCAGTACTTC. It specifies CASSFGTVGKTQYF. Full variable domain (outside the CDR3, taken from reference TRBV11-2 and TRBJ2-5): EAGVAQSPRYKIIEKRQSVAFWCNPISGHATLYWYQQILGQGPKLLIQFQNNGVVDDSQLPKDRFSAERLKGVDSTLKIQPAKLEDSAVYLCASSFGTVGKTQYFGPGTRLLVL.

This clone was seen a handful of times. V gene TRBV28 combines with J gene TRBJ2-1; 9 bases map to TRBD1. With 2 bases clipped from V and 5 bases from J, the junction kept 1 base outside the gene matches. CDR1 is MDHEN and CDR2 is SYDVKM in the germline V gene. The CDR3 extends over 14 amino acids. The CDR3 protein is CASSLGQGNNEQFF. The DNA for the CDR3 is TGTGCCAGCAGTTTAGGACAGGGGAACAATGAGCAGTTCTTC. Filled out from reference TRBV28 and TRBJ2-1, the complete variable domain reads DVKVTQSSRYLVKRTGEKVFLECVQDMDHENMFWYRQDPGLGLRLIYFSYDVKMKEKGDIPEGYSVSREKKERFSLILESASTNQTSMYLCASSLGQGNNEQFFGPGTRLTVL.

This clone occurred a few times. The CDR3: CASSSAMIYEQYF. The CDR3 nucleotides are TGTGCCAGCAGTTCCGCGATGATCTACGAGCAGTACTTC. The J gene is TRBJ2-7, the V gene TRBV6-6; D call uncertain. Germline CDR1 MNHNY, CDR2 SVGAGI (reference sequence). V was trimmed by 4 bases and J by 3 bases, leaving 10 bases between them. The CDR3 covers 13 residues.

This clone was counted only a few times. This sequence joins TRBV5-1 and TRBJ2-5, with D tentatively TRBD1 (5 bases). CDR3 length equals 13 residues. Between the trimmed V and J ends, which lost 4 bases and 4 bases, there was a span of 11 bases. Germline CDR1 SGHRS, CDR2 YFSETQ. The CDR3 reads CASSRQGGETQYF. CDR3 DNA: TGCGCCAGCAGCCGGCAGGGTGGAGAGACCCAGTACTTC.

This clone has a handful of counts. V and J are TRBV19 and TRBJ1-2, with unresolved D. Germline CDR1 and CDR2: LNHDA and SQIVND (reference sequence). This CDR3 contains 13 residues. Between the trimmed V and J ends, which lost 9 bases and 4 bases, there was a span of 15 bases. The DNA of the CDR3 is TGTGCCAGCTTCTCGGGTATAGGCTATGGCTACACCTTC. Translating gives CASFSGIGYGYTF.

The V gene is TRBV11-3, the J gene TRBJ2-7; 8 bases fit TRBD1. In germline, CDR1 is SGHNT, CDR2 YENEEA. The CDR3 is made up of 13 amino acids. V trimming: 5 bases; J trimming: 4 bases; junction bases outside the gene matches: 4. DNA for the CDR3: TGTGCCAGCAGCATCGGACAGGGATACGAGCAGTACTTC. It encodes CASSIGQGYEQYF.

Many counts were recorded for this clone. The rearrangement uses TRBV7-8 and TRBJ2-5; TRBD2 matches 7 bases. Germline V CDR1 and CDR2: SGHVS, FQNEAQ. CDR3 size: 13 residues. The V and J ends lost 7 bases and 5 bases, in that order; junction bases with no gene match: 7. As DNA, the CDR3 is TGTGCCAGCACCTCAGGGAGGGGTGAGACCCAGTACTTC. Translated, it gives CASTSGRGETQYF.

V is TRBV11-3 and J is TRBJ2-7, with TRBD1 identical over 7 bases. The V gene's germline CDR1 is SGHNT and CDR2 YENEEA. The V and J ends lost 2 bases and 3 bases, in that order; junction bases with no gene match: 1. The CDR3 totals 13 residues. The CDR3 protein is CASSLTGDYEQYF. CDR3 DNA sequence: TGTGCCAGCAGCTTAACAGGGGACTACGAGCAGTACTTC.

There are a few counts of this clone. The chain links TRBV6-1 to TRBJ2-5; 10 bases align to TRBD1. The ends lost 10 bases at V and 4 bases at J; junction bases unmatched: 9. The CDR3 runs 14 residues. Germline-derived CDR1 and CDR2 are MNHNS and SASEGT. The CDR3 loop reads CATLRTGGGETQYF. The CDR3 DNA is TGTGCCACCCTCAGGACAGGGGGGGGAGAGACCCAGTACTTC.

This clone has just a few counts. An end of the junction differs from the germline gene, which may be a read error. V and J are TRBV7-7 and TRBJ2-1; D is perhaps TRBD2 (6 bases). The CDR3 spans 16 residues. Germline V gene data show CDR1 as SSHAT and CDR2 as FNYEAQ (reference sequence). CDR3: CASSKSGRLTYNEQFF. In DNA form, the CDR3 reads TGTGCTAGCAGCAAGAGCGGGCGGCTAACCTACAATGAGCAGTTCTTC.

This clone was seen more than once but under ten times. The V call is TRBV5-1, the J call TRBJ1-5; D unclear. Germline V gene lookup returns CDR1 SGHRS and CDR2 YFSETQ. The CDR3 spans 15 residues. V dropped 2 bases and J dropped 1 base, with 10 bases sitting between them. CDR3 protein: CASSLYPGSNQPQHF. CDR3 DNA: TGCGCCAGCAGCTTATACCCGGGAAGCAATCAGCCCCAGCATTTT.

This chain connects TRBV28 to TRBJ2-1; a weak D match, TRBD2 (6 bases). V gave up 6 bases and J gave up 3 bases, with 9 bases separating them. The CDR3 has 13 residues. Germline assignment: CDR1 MDHEN and CDR2 SYDVKM. The DNA of the CDR3 is TGTGCCAGCAGGTGGGACTTCTACAATGAGCAGTTCTTC. Its translation is CASRWDFYNEQFF.

This clone was counted only a few times. The rearrangement links TRBV11-2 to TRBJ1-6, with D maybe TRBD1 (5 bases). CDR3 length: 17 residues. With 3 bases removed from V and 5 bases from J, the gap between germline ends came to 17 bases. Germline-derived CDR1 and CDR2 are SGHAT and FQNNGV. CDR3 DNA sequence: TGTGCCAGCAGCTTTCATGTAGGGAGGGGAGATAATTCACCCCTCCACTTT. Translated, it gives CASSFHVGRGDNSPLHF.

This clone showed up just a few times. V gene TRBV9 combines with J gene TRBJ1-6, with 8 nucleotides matching TRBD1. CDR1 and CDR2 from the germline V gene are SGDLS and YYNGEE. V dropped 5 bases and J dropped 7; count of bases not matched to a gene: 8. The CDR3 contains 15 residues. CDR3 in amino acids: CASSPTGAGNSPLHF. CDR3 sequence (DNA): TGTGCCAGCAGTCCGACAGGGGCCGGGAATTCACCCCTCCACTTT.

The rearrangement uses TRBV19 and TRBJ2-7; 10 nucleotides align to TRBD1. V shed 2 bases, J shed 2 bases, and the junction held 3 bases outside the gene matches. CDR3 length: 15 residues. Germline CDR1 reads LNHDA; CDR2 reads SQIVND (reference sequence). CDR3 DNA: TGTGCCAGTAGTATAAGCGGACAGGGGGCCTACGAGCAGTACTTC. It codes for CASSISGQGAYEQYF.

In regard to this clone: The identical CDR3 is also encoded by other nucleotide sequences in the sample. The gene calls are TRBV5-4 and TRBJ1-2, with 9 bases fitting TRBD1. J gave up 5 bases and V 3 bases, and 5 bases lay outside the gene matches. Germline V gives CDR1 SGHNT, CDR2 YYREEE (reference sequence). The CDR3 runs to 14 residues. CDR3 amino acids: CASSSGTGRYGYTF. The CDR3 nucleotides are TGTGCCAGCAGCTCTGGGACAGGGAGGTATGGCTACACCTTC.

The chain has TRBV5-4 and TRBJ2-1, with D unresolved. Trimming pared 4 bases from V and 3 bases from J, leaving 5 bases between. The germline gives CDR1 SGHNT, CDR2 YYREEE (reference sequence). This CDR3 contains 12 residues. The CDR3 DNA sequence: TGTGCCAGCAGCCCGGGCTACAATGAGCAGTTCTTC. Translated, it gives CASSPGYNEQFF.

This clone was seen a handful of times. This chain uses TRBV7-8 with TRBJ2-2; TRBD2 matches 10 bases. The CDR3 spans 15 residues. Germline lookup yields CDR1 SGHVS and CDR2 FQNEAQ. Germline trimming cut 8 bases from V and 8 bases from J; bases unmatched to any gene: 11. CDR3 protein: CASGGLAGGGGELFF. DNA of the CDR3: TGTGCCAGCGGTGGATTAGCGGGGGGTGGTGGGGAGCTGTTTTTT.

The chain uses TRBV5-6 and TRBJ1-6; D is undetermined. V shed 2 bases and J shed 8 bases, with 5 bases lying between them. The CDR3 totals 12 residues. Germline V gene lookup returns CDR1 SGHDT and CDR2 YYEEEE. CDR3 amino acids: CASSFSDSPLHF. Here the CDR3 DNA reads TGTGCCAGCAGCTTCTCGGATTCACCCCTCCACTTT. Full variable domain (remainder filled in from reference TRBV5-6 and TRBJ1-6): DAGVTQSPTHLIKTRGQQVTLRCSPKSGHDTVSWYQQALGQGPQFIFQYYEEEERQRGNFPDRFSGHQFPNYSSELNVNALLLGDSALYLCASSFSDSPLHFGNGTRLTVT.

In its sample, this clone was seen a few times. The CDR3 nucleotides read TGTGCCAGTAGTAGGATCGGAGACACTGAAGCTTTCTTT. This codes for CASSRIGDTEAFF. V and J are TRBV19 and TRBJ1-1; D unclear. The CDR3 extends over 13 amino acids. Germline lookup yields CDR1 LNHDA and CDR2 SQIVND (reference sequence). V was clipped by 4 bases and J by 3 bases, with 9 bases between them.